This entry lists 18 T cell receptor beta chains sequenced from one sample in a study of shared clonotypes between healthy human individuals. The table came from immunoSEQ multiplex PCR; TCRdb's copy has only in-frame clones and leaves some out. The data contain 450,000 to 700,000 clones, over 95% of them singletons. Naive CD8 cells were CD45RO-negative, positively selected for CCR7, excluding terminally differentiated effector memory CD45RA+ cells. Sequencing used naive CD8+ T cells sorted from blood. The receptors originated from a woman aged 30 to 39 in good health.

The chain joins TRBV29-1 to TRBJ1-2, with D possibly matching TRBD1 (5 bases). The CDR3 loop spans 12 amino acids. V shed 6 bases and J shed 6 bases, with 14 bases lying between them. The V gene's germline CDR1 is SQVTM and CDR2 ANQGSEA. CDR3 nucleotide sequence: TGCAGCGTCCAGGGCCAAGCCCATGGCTACACCTTC. Its translation: CSVQGQAHGYTF.

The chain recombines TRBV4-1 with TRBJ2-2; 9 positions agree with TRBD2. The germline V gene encodes CDR1 MGHRA and CDR2 YSYEKL. The CDR3 consists of 16 residues. Trimming took 5 bases from V and 8 from J; bases not matched to a gene: 12. Written as DNA, the CDR3 is TGCGCCAGCAGCGTGCGACTAGCGGATCCGAGGGGGGAGCTGTTTTTT. It encodes CASSVRLADPRGELFF.

The rearrangement links TRBV28 to TRBJ2-2, with D uncertain. The germline CDR1 and CDR2 sequences are MDHEN and SYDVKM. The V end was cut by 6 bases, the J end by 1 base, with 15 bases between. The length of the CDR3 is 16 residues. CDR3 nucleotides: TGTGCCAGCAGCTCGTGGTCTTCTCAGAACACCGGGGAGCTGTTTTTT. Translating gives CASSSWSSQNTGELFF.

The chain is built from TRBV27 and TRBJ2-7; TRBD2 matches 7 bases. The CDR3 totals 16 residues. CDR1 is MNHEY, CDR2 SMNVEV, per germline (reference sequence). After removal of 6 bases from V and 4 bases from J, the junction contained 15 bases not matched to a gene. The CDR3 region has the DNA TGTGCCAGCAGCCCCGAAACGGGGGGAGGGCCGTACGAGCAGTACTTC. Protein sequence: CASSPETGGGPYEQYF.

The chain carries TRBV5-1 and TRBJ2-1; TRBD2 agrees at 7 bases. Germline V gene lookup returns CDR1 SGHRS and CDR2 YFSETQ. The CDR3 loop spans 16 amino acids. The ends lost 0 bases at V and 6 bases at J; junction bases unmatched: 9. CDR3 protein: CASSLAVGGSPNEQFF. The CDR3 coding sequence is TGCGCCAGCAGCTTGGCCGTTGGCGGGAGCCCCAATGAGCAGTTCTTC. The variable domain in full, with the rest retrieved from reference TRBV5-1 and TRBJ2-1, is KAGVTQTPRYLIKTRGQQVTLSCSPISGHRSVSWYQQTPGQGLQFLFEYFSETQRNKGNFPGRFSGRQFSNSRSEMNVSTLELGDSALYLCASSLAVGGSPNEQFFGPGTRLTVL.

The chain couples TRBV9 to TRBJ1-1; D gene ambiguous. V lost 4 bases and J 4 bases, leaving 11 bases between the germline ends. The CDR3 is 13 amino acids. Germline CDR1 reads SGDLS; CDR2 reads YYNGEE. The CDR3 nucleotides read TGTGCCAGCAGCCTAGGGTTGGGCACTGAAGCTTTCTTT. Its protein product is CASSLGLGTEAFF.

This rearrangement joins TRBV5-4 to TRBJ2-1; the D gene is possibly TRBD1 (7 bases). The V and J ends lost 1 base and 4 bases respectively, with 12 bases between them. The CDR3 runs 15 residues. Germline CDR1 and CDR2: SGHNT and YYREEE (reference sequence). The CDR3 sequence: CASSLQGGWYNEQFF. As DNA, the CDR3 is TGTGCCAGCAGCTTGCAGGGGGGATGGTACAATGAGCAGTTCTTC.

The chain couples TRBV21-1 to TRBJ1-3. TRBV21-1 has pseudogene status. The CDR3 has 15 residues. The CDR3 DNA is TGTGCCAGCAGCAGGGAGGGCCCGGGAGGAAACACCATATATTTT. Its translation: CASSREGPGGNTIYF.

The chain recombines TRBV28 with TRBJ2-1, with D tentatively TRBD1 (5 bases). Trimming cost V 3 bases and J 3 bases, with 15 bases left between them. The CDR3 is 16 residues long. The V gene's germline CDR1 is MDHEN and CDR2 SYDVKM. The DNA for the CDR3 is TGTGCCAGCAGTTTCCCTCGTGGGGCCCTCTACAATGAGCAGTTCTTC. Its translation is CASSFPRGALYNEQFF.

The rearrangement links TRBV27 to TRBJ1-5; D gene unclear. Germline V gene data show CDR1 as MNHEY and CDR2 as SMNVEV (reference sequence). The CDR3 totals 15 residues. V lost 6 bases to trimming and J lost 0 bases, with 12 bases between them. CDR3 sequence: CASSEIGYSNQPQHF. CDR3 nucleotide sequence: TGTGCCAGCAGCGAGATCGGTTATAGCAATCAGCCCCAGCATTTT.

The chain is built from TRBV7-6 and TRBJ2-7; TRBD1 matches 7 bases. V shed 5 bases, J shed 5 bases, and the junction held 12 bases outside the gene matches. There are 15 residues in the CDR3. Germline V CDR1 and CDR2: SGHVS, FNYEAQ. The DNA for the CDR3 is TGTGCCAGCAGCCGCCATGGGTGGGACAGTGACGAGCAGTACTTC. The encoded protein is CASSRHGWDSDEQYF.

The chain couples TRBV5-6 to TRBJ2-7; D perhaps matches TRBD1 (5 bases). CDR1 and CDR2 (germline): SGHDT, YYEEEE. This CDR3 spans 16 amino acids. Trimming shortened V by 1 base and J by 0 bases, and 14 bases separated the two germline ends. The CDR3 nucleotides are TGTGCCAGCAGCTTGAGGTACCAGGGTAACTCCTACGAGCAGTACTTC. Encoded protein: CASSLRYQGNSYEQYF.

The chain recombines TRBV5-6 with TRBJ2-7; no definite D call. The CDR3 spans 11 residues. Germline loops: CDR1 SGHDT, CDR2 YYEEEE. The V end was cut by 5 bases, the J end by 2 bases, with 5 bases between. The CDR3 sequence is CASSTTYEQYF. The CDR3 coding sequence is TGTGCCAGCAGTACGACCTACGAGCAGTACTTC. The entire variable domain, with the rest obtained from reference TRBV5-6 and TRBJ2-7, is as follows: DAGVTQSPTHLIKTRGQQVTLRCSPKSGHDTVSWYQQALGQGPQFIFQYYEEEERQRGNFPDRFSGHQFPNYSSELNVNALLLGDSALYLCASSTTYEQYFGPGTRLTVT.

The V call is TRBV5-1, the J call TRBJ2-5; D remains ambiguous. The CDR3 is made up of 15 amino acids. Germline V gene sequence: CDR1 SGHRS, CDR2 YFSETQ. V lost 1 base and J 5 bases, leaving 15 bases between the germline ends. The CDR3 protein is CASSLSYSPRETQYF. Here the CDR3 DNA reads TGCGCCAGCAGCTTGTCCTACAGCCCTCGGGAGACCCAGTACTTC. The variable domain in full, with the rest retrieved from reference TRBV5-1 and TRBJ2-5, is KAGVTQTPRYLIKTRGQQVTLSCSPISGHRSVSWYQQTPGQGLQFLFEYFSETQRNKGNFPGRFSGRQFSNSRSEMNVSTLELGDSALYLCASSLSYSPRETQYFGPGTRLLVL.

The genes are TRBV19 and TRBJ1-2; D is ambiguous. The germline V gene has CDR1 LNHDA and CDR2 SQIVND (reference sequence). V was cut by 2 bases and J by 3 bases, with 19 bases left in between. CDR3 length equals 17 residues. The CDR3 protein is CASSIRGAGGSYYGYTF. CDR3 bases: TGTGCCAGTAGTATACGTGGCGCAGGAGGCTCGTACTATGGCTACACCTTC.

This clone was seen once. The chain combines TRBV2 with TRBJ2-7; TRBD2 might be the D (7 bases). Trimming took 3 bases from V and 3 from J, leaving 18 bases between them. Germline loops: CDR1 SNHLY, CDR2 FYNNEI. There are 16 residues in the CDR3. As DNA, the CDR3 is TGTGCCAGCAGTGAGAGGGGGGAGGGTAATAACTACGAGCAGTACTTC. Its protein is CASSERGEGNNYEQYF.

This sequence joins TRBV27 and TRBJ2-1; 8 bases agree with TRBD2. Losses at the gene ends were 3 bases for V and 6 bases for J; bases not matched to a gene: 10. This CDR3 is built from 16 residues. The germline V gene encodes CDR1 MNHEY and CDR2 SMNVEV (reference sequence). Here the CDR3 reads CASSLTPAGAVNEQFF. The CDR3 nucleotides read TGTGCCAGCAGTTTGACCCCAGCGGGAGCCGTCAATGAGCAGTTCTTC.

The rearrangement links TRBV5-4 to TRBJ1-2; no definite D call. The length of the CDR3 is 11 residues. The V gene's germline CDR1 is SGHNT and CDR2 YYREEE (reference sequence). Trimming took off 5 bases at V and 7 bases at J, with 9 bases between the two ends. The CDR3 loop is CASREDFGYTF. In DNA, the CDR3 is TGTGCCAGCAGAGAGGACTTTGGCTACACCTTC.